This TCR beta chain was captured by sequencing in a study of neurological immune-mediated disorders. J lost 2 bases, V lost 0 bases, and 8 bases had no gene match. This CDR3 spans 18 amino acids. Germline V gene lookup returns CDR1 LGHDT and CDR2 YNNKEL (reference sequence). TCRdb ran MiXCR on the 5' RACE reads and lists one entry per CDR3 protein. The profile shows some 33,000 distinct CDR3 sequences, over 1.2% of them singletons. This chain uses TRBV3-1 with TRBJ2-2, with 8 bases identical to TRBD2. The sequence derives from a woman in her thirties with multiple sclerosis. Sequencing input: PBMCs. The CDR3 DNA reads as TGTGCCAGCAGCCAAGAAAGGACGGGACTAGGTAACACCGGGGAGCTGTTTTTT. Translation: CASSQERTGLGNTGELFF.